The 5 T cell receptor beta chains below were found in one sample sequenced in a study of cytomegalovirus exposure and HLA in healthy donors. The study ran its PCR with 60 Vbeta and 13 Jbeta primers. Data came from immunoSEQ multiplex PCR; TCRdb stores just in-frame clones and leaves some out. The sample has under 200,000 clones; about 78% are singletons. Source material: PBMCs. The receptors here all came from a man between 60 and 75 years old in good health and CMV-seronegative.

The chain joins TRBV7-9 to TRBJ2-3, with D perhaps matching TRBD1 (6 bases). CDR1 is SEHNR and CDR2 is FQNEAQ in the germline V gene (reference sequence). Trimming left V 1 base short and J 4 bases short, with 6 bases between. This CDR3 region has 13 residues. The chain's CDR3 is CASSLGTADTQYF. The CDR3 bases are TGTGCCAGCAGCTTAGGGACAGCAGATACGCAGTATTTT. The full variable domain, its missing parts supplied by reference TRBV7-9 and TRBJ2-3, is DTGVSQNPRHKITKRGQNVTFRCDPISEHNRLYWYRQTLGQGPEFLTYFQNEAQLEKSRLLSDRFSAERPKGSFSTLEIQRTEQGDSAMYLCASSLGTADTQYFGPGTRLTVL.

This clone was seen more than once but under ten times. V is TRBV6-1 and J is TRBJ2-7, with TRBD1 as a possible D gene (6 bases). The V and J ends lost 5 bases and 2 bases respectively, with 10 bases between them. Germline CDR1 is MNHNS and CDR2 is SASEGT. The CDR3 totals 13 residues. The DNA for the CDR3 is TGTGCCAGCAGTAGGACAGTTACCTACGAGCAGTACTTC. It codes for CASSRTVTYEQYF.

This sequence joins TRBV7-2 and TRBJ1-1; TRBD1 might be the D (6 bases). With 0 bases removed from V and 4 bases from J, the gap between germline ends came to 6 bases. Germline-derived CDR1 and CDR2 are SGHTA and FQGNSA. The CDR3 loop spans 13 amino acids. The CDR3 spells CASSLARGTEAFF. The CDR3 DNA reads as TGTGCCAGCAGCTTAGCCAGGGGCACTGAAGCTTTCTTT.

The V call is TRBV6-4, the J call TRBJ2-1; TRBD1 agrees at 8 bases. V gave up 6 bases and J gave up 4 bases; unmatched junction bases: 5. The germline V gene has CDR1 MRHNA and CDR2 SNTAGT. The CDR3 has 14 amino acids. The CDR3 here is CASRPGTGYNEQFF. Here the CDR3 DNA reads TGTGCCAGCAGGCCCGGGACAGGTTACAATGAGCAGTTCTTC.

The CDR3 is CASSPRRTGEGNTEAFF. CDR3 DNA: TGTGCCAGCTCACCACGACGGACAGGGGAAGGAAACACTGAAGCTTTCTTT. V gene TRBV18 combines with J gene TRBJ1-1; 9 nucleotides line up with TRBD1. CDR1 and CDR2 (germline): KGHSH, LQKENI. The CDR3 contains 17 residues. Germline trimming cut 1 base from V and 2 bases from J; bases unmatched to any gene: 8. Combining the CDR3 with reference TRBV18 and TRBJ1-1 gives the whole variable domain NAGVMQNPRHLVRRRGQEARLRCSPMKGHSHVYWYRQLPEEGLKFMVYLQKENIIDESGMPKERFSAEFPKEGPSILRIQQVVRGDSAAYFCASSPRRTGEGNTEAFFGQGTRLTVV.